Following are 22 T cell receptor beta chains from one sample sequenced in a study of OX40 agonist ivuxolimab in advanced cancers. Sequencing used immunoSEQ multiplex PCR; TCRdb keeps in-frame clones, though not all of them. Of about 33,000 clones listed, about three quarters were seen once; the top ten hold about 20%. The sample in question was CD4+ or CD8+ T cells sorted from blood, obtained in a trial of the OX40 agonist ivuxolimab. The receptors were sampled from an adult with an advanced solid tumor such as melanoma, head and neck, liver or kidney cancer.

The V and J genes are TRBV30 and TRBJ2-7, with D perhaps assigned TRBD1 or TRBD2 (5 bases each). Deletions cut 3 bases from V and 1 base from J, with 16 bases between. Germline CDR1 is GTSNPN and CDR2 is SVGIG (reference sequence). This CDR3 is 15 amino acids long. The CDR3 bases are TGTGCCTGGAGCAACGCCGGGACGGCTTCCTACGAGCAGTACTTC. Protein product: CAWSNAGTASYEQYF.

This chain connects TRBV19 to TRBJ2-1; D is unclear. This CDR3 is 12 amino acids long. The germline V and J ends were trimmed by 1 base and 4 bases, with 2 bases remaining between them. In germline, CDR1 is LNHDA, CDR2 SQIVND (reference sequence). As DNA, the CDR3 is TGTGCCAGTAGTATAGGGTACAATGAGCAGTTCTTC. Residues: CASSIGYNEQFF.

The chain employs TRBV4-1 and TRBJ2-1; D uncertain. The V end was cut by 4 bases, the J end by 10 bases, with 11 bases between. CDR1 and CDR2 (germline): MGHRA, YSYEKL. The CDR3 is 12 residues long. CDR3 sequence: CASSRDVGEQFF. In DNA form, the CDR3 reads TGCGCCAGCAGCCGAGACGTCGGGGAGCAGTTCTTC.

This chain connects TRBV11-2 to TRBJ2-5; 11 nucleotides align to TRBD2. V dropped 1 base and J dropped 3; count of bases not matched to a gene: 10. CDR1 is SGHAT and CDR2 is FQNNGV in the germline V gene. This CDR3 is built from 18 residues. The CDR3 nucleotides are TGTGCCAGCAGCTTAGGCGGGACTAGCGGCACCGGGAAAGAGACCCAGTACTTC. Translating it yields CASSLGGTSGTGKETQYF.

J is TRBJ2-6 and V is TRBV7-2; D remains ambiguous. Germline lookup yields CDR1 SGHTA and CDR2 FQGNSA. Trimming took off 7 bases at V and 4 bases at J, with 14 bases between the two ends. This CDR3 is 15 amino acids long. CDR3 loop: CASTSPGTGANVLTF. Written as DNA, the CDR3 is TGTGCCAGCACCTCCCCAGGTACCGGGGCCAACGTCCTGACTTTC.

This clone was counted a few times. The J gene is TRBJ1-2, the V gene TRBV6-1, with 11 bases that match TRBD1. CDR3 length: 15 residues. Germline lookup yields CDR1 MNHNS and CDR2 SASEGT. V lost 7 bases, J lost 4 bases, and 8 bases stayed unmatched. The CDR3 DNA is TGTGCCAGCACCCTCGGACAGGGGGCCAGCTATGGCTACACCTTC. The encoded protein is CASTLGQGASYGYTF.

V gene TRBV5-4 combines with J gene TRBJ2-7; D perhaps matches TRBD2 (5 bases). The germline gives CDR1 SGHNT, CDR2 YYREEE (reference sequence). This CDR3 has 13 amino acids. Trimming cost V 0 bases and J 7 bases, with 11 bases left between them. CDR3 sequence: CASSLVGVGEQYF. CDR3 nucleotide sequence: TGTGCCAGCAGCTTGGTCGGGGTCGGGGAGCAGTACTTC.

The chain combines TRBV18 with TRBJ1-3; D call uncertain. Germline V gene data show CDR1 as KGHSH and CDR2 as LQKENI. The CDR3 length is 16 residues. Trimming left V 2 bases short and J 0 bases short, with 11 bases between. Here the CDR3 reads CASSPDTPDSGNTIYF. CDR3 sequence (DNA): TGTGCCAGCTCACCAGATACCCCTGACTCTGGAAACACCATATATTTT.

J is TRBJ2-2 and V is TRBV4-3, with TRBD1 identical over 9 bases. The CDR3 consists of 17 residues. With V trimmed by 1 base and J by 5 bases, 8 bases remained unmatched. Germline CDR1 LGHNA, CDR2 YSLEER. CDR3 residues: CASSQGGSGTGTGELFF. The CDR3 DNA reads TGCGCCAGCAGCCAAGGGGGATCCGGGACAGGGACCGGGGAGCTGTTTTTT.

The genes are TRBV4-1 and TRBJ2-1, with 9 bases lining up with TRBD2. V dropped 4 bases and J dropped 2; count of bases not matched to a gene: 9. Germline V gene data show CDR1 as MGHRA and CDR2 as YSYEKL. The CDR3 has 17 amino acids. The CDR3 here is CASSLRIAGDPYNEQFF. The CDR3 DNA follows: TGCGCCAGCAGCCTTCGCATAGCGGGGGACCCCTACAATGAGCAGTTCTTC.

This clone is a singleton in its sample. The gene calls are TRBV30 and TRBJ2-3; possible D gene TRBD1, 5 bases. CDR1 and CDR2 (germline): GTSNPN, SVGIG (reference sequence). This CDR3 has 15 residues. V shed 1 base and J shed 1 base, with 12 bases lying between them. Here the CDR3 reads CAWSEKGFRTDTQYF. The CDR3 DNA follows: TGTGCCTGGAGTGAAAAGGGGTTCCGCACAGATACGCAGTATTTT.

The chain recombines TRBV21-1 with TRBJ1-5. TRBV21-1 has pseudogene status. This CDR3 has 17 amino acids. CDR3 DNA sequence: TGTGCCAGCATGGTACCCCCCTGGGGTAGCCGAAATCAGCCCCAGCATTTT. Amino acids: CASMVPPWGSRNQPQHF.

This clone showed up just once. The gene calls are TRBV2 and TRBJ2-2; D is ambiguous. V was shortened by 4 bases and J by 7 bases, with 10 bases between the two germline ends. Germline CDR1 and CDR2: SNHLY and FYNNEI. The CDR3 sequence is 13 residues long. CDR3 in amino acids: CASSAHIGGELFF. The CDR3 nucleotides are TGTGCCAGCAGTGCACATATTGGCGGGGAGCTGTTTTTT.

This chain uses TRBV28 with TRBJ1-2; D is uncertain. Germline V gives CDR1 MDHEN, CDR2 SYDVKM. The CDR3 extends over 13 amino acids. V was shortened by 5 bases and J by 5 bases, with 12 bases between the two germline ends. As DNA, the CDR3 is TGTGCCAGCAGTGCTGACCGAACTTATGGCTACACCTTC. Its protein is CASSADRTYGYTF.

This chain connects TRBV2 to TRBJ2-4; tentative D call: TRBD1 (6 bases). Trimming cost V 6 bases and J 14 bases, with 14 bases left between them. Looked up from germline, CDR1 is SNHLY and CDR2 is FYNNEI. The CDR3 contains 11 residues. The CDR3 reads CASSLRGAKYF. The CDR3 DNA sequence: TGTGCCAGCAGCCTCAGGGGCGCTAAGTACTTC.

This clone turned up a few times. The chain recombines TRBV28 with TRBJ1-1, with D unclear. The CDR3 is made up of 13 amino acids. V was shortened by 4 bases and J by 10 bases, with 16 bases between the two germline ends. The V gene's germline CDR1 is MDHEN and CDR2 SYDVKM. The CDR3 here is CASSSPAPPGAFF. In DNA form, the CDR3 reads TGTGCCAGCAGTTCCCCTGCCCCTCCGGGAGCTTTCTTT.

This clone was detected only once. V and J are TRBV7-3 and TRBJ2-3, with 13 bases fitting TRBD2. V shed 5 bases, J shed 6 bases, and the junction held 5 bases outside the gene matches. This CDR3 has 15 amino acids. Germline loops: CDR1 SGHTA, CDR2 FQGTGA. The CDR3 protein is CASSIGLAGADTQYF. Here the CDR3 DNA reads TGTGCCAGCAGCATCGGACTAGCGGGGGCCGATACGCAGTATTTT.

This sequence joins TRBV18 and TRBJ1-3, with no clear D. Germline-derived CDR1 and CDR2 are KGHSH and LQKENI. Trimming took off 0 bases at V and 3 bases at J, with 3 bases between the two ends. This CDR3 comprises 13 residues. DNA of the CDR3: TGTGCCAGCTCACCACCGGGTGGAAACACCATATATTTT. Translated, it gives CASSPPGGNTIYF. Using reference TRBV18 and TRBJ1-3 for the parts outside the CDR3, the full variable domain is NAGVMQNPRHLVRRRGQEARLRCSPMKGHSHVYWYRQLPEEGLKFMVYLQKENIIDESGMPKERFSAEFPKEGPSILRIQQVVRGDSAAYFCASSPPGGNTIYFGEGSWLTVV.

V and J are TRBV10-2 and TRBJ1-1; no clear D. V was trimmed by 4 bases and J by 8 bases, leaving 8 bases between them. Germline lookup yields CDR1 WSHSY and CDR2 SAAADI. This CDR3 is built from 11 residues. The CDR3 reads CASSGGYEAFF. CDR3 in DNA: TGCGCCAGCAGTGGGGGATACGAAGCTTTCTTT.

This chain uses TRBV7-8 with TRBJ2-7; 11 bases are a match to TRBD1. Germline V gene lookup returns CDR1 SGHVS and CDR2 FQNEAQ. The CDR3 contains 14 residues. With V trimmed by 3 bases and J by 7 bases, 5 bases remained unmatched. The chain's CDR3 is CASSFPDRGPEQYF. DNA for the CDR3: TGTGCCAGCAGCTTTCCGGACAGGGGGCCTGAGCAGTACTTC. The full variable domain, its missing parts supplied by reference TRBV7-8 and TRBJ2-7, is GAGVSQSPRYKVAKRGQDVALRCDPISGHVSLFWYQQALGQGPEFLTYFQNEAQLDKSGLPSDRFFAERPEGSVSTLKIQRTQQEDSAVYLCASSFPDRGPEQYFGPGTRLTVT.

A single count supports this clone. The V and J genes are TRBV19 and TRBJ2-3, with 7 bases identical to TRBD2. From germline, CDR1 is LNHDA and CDR2 SQIVND (reference sequence). This CDR3 region has 14 residues. V was pared by 4 bases and J by 1 base, with 2 bases of the junction left unmatched. In DNA form, the CDR3 reads TGTGCCAGTAGTAAACGGGGGGGCACAGATACGCAGTATTTT. Translation gives CASSKRGGTDTQYF.

The rearrangement joins TRBV2 to TRBJ2-3; D gene uncertain. The ends were cut back, 0 bases at V and 4 bases at J, with 5 bases in the middle. The V gene's germline CDR1 is SNHLY and CDR2 FYNNEI. There are 13 residues in the CDR3. Here the CDR3 reads CASSEAGPDTQYF. The CDR3 DNA sequence: TGTGCCAGCAGTGAAGCAGGGCCAGATACGCAGTATTTT.